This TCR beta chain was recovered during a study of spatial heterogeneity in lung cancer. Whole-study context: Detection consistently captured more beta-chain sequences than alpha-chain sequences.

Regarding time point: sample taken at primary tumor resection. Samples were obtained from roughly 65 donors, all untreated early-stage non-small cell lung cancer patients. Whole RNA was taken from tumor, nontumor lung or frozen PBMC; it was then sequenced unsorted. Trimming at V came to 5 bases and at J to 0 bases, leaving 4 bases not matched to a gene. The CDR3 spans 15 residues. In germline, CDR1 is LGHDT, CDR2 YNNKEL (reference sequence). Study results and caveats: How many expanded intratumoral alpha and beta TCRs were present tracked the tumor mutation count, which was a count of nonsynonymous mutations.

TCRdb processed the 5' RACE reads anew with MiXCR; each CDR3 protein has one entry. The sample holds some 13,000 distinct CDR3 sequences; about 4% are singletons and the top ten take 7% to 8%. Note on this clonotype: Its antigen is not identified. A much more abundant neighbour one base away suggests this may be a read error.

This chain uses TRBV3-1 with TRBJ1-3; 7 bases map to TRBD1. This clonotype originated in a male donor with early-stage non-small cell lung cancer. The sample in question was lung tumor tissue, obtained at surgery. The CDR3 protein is CASSGQVGSGNTIYF. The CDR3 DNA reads TGTGCCAGCAGCGGACAGGTCGGCTCTGGAAACACCATATATTTT.